This T cell receptor beta chain was observed in a study of blood T cell repertoires in COVID-19. Study background: Sample material is recorded as cDNA or gDNA derived from T cells, B-cell-depleted T cells, or PBMCs.

This clone was observed at least ten times. Repertoires were generated with immunoSEQ multiplex PCR, while TCRdb's copy carries only in-frame clones and drops some. The sample comprises under 150,000 clones, around 86% of which are singletons, and about 9.6% rests with the top ten. In germline, CDR1 is MRHNA, CDR2 SNTAGT. The CDR3 runs to 14 residues. V lost 6 bases to trimming and J lost 3 bases, with 15 bases between them. This chain links TRBV6-4 with TRBJ2-7; TRBD2 is a possible D gene (6 bases). The clonotype comes from a man in his forties with active or convalescent COVID-19. The sequencing sample was made of peripheral blood. The CDR3 DNA is TGTGCCAGCAGCATCGGGAGCCTGAACTACGAGCAGTACTTC. This translates into CASSIGSLNYEQYF.